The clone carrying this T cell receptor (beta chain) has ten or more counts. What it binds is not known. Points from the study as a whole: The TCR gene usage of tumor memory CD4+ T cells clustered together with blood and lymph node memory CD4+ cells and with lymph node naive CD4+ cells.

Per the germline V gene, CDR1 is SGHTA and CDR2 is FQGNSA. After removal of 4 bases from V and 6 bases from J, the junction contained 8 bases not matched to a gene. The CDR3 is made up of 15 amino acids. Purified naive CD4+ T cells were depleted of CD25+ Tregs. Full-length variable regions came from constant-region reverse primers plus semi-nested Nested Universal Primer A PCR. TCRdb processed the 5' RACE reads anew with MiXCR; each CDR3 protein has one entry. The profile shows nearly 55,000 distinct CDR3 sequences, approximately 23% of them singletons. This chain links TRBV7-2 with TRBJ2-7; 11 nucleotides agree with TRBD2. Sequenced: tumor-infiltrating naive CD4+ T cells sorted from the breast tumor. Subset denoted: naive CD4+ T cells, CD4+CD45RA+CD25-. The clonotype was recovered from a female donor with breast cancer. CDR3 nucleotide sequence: TGTGCCAGCAGCTCCTCTAGCGGGAGGATGGCCGAGCAGTACTTC. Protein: CASSSSSGRMAEQYF.